This T cell receptor beta chain was found in a study of cytomegalovirus exposure and HLA in healthy donors. These donors counted as nominally healthy when sampled, but unrecorded immune exposures were likely. For this clone: Its antigen is still unknown.

This PCR relied on a set of 60 Vbeta primers and 13 Jbeta primers. Here immunoSEQ multiplex PCR was the method, and the copy in TCRdb shows in-frame clones only, minus some. The sample lists around 130,000 clones; over 80% were seen once. Germline V gene lookup returns CDR1 PRHDT and CDR2 FYEKMQ (reference sequence). The V segment lost 5 bases and the J segment 4 bases; nucleotides outside the gene matches: 9. CDR3 length: 15 residues. Study-wide results and limits: Accounts indicate the classifier identified cytomegalovirus status with strong specificity and sensitivity. In a later analysis, HLA-associated beta chains showed higher expansion and lower generation probabilities than comparable chains.

Sequencing was carried out using PBMCs. V is TRBV13 and J is TRBJ1-1; 8 bases agree with TRBD1. The source of this sequence is a female donor in good health and CMV-seronegative. The CDR3 here is CASSTRQDRATEAFF. The CDR3 DNA is TGTGCCAGCAGCACTCGCCAGGACAGGGCCACTGAAGCTTTCTTT.